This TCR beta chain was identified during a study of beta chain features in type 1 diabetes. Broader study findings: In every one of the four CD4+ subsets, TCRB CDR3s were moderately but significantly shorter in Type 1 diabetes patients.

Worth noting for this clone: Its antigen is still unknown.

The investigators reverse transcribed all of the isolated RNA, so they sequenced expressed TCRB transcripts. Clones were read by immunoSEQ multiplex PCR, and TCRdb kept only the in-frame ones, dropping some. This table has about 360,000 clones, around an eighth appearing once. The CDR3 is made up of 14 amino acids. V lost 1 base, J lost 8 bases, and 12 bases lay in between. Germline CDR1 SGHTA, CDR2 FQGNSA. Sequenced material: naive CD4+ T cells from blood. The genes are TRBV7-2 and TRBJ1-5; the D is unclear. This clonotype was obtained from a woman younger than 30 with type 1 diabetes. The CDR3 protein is CASSLVQVREPQHF. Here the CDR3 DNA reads TGTGCCAGCAGCTTAGTCCAGGTCCGTGAGCCCCAGCATTTT.